This TCR beta chain was recorded in a study of Graves' ophthalmopathy and Graves' hyperthyroidism. Investigators amplified TCR beta CDR3 regions from RNA transcripts. The library came from an HTBI-primed first-round RT-PCR and a second-round multiplex PCR. From the multiplex PCR reads, TCRdb called clonotypes with MiXCR, one entry per CDR3 protein. The profile shows 200,000 to 250,000 distinct CDR3 sequences, 20% to 25% of them singletons. Per the germline V gene, CDR1 is LNHDA and CDR2 is SQIVND (reference sequence). The CDR3 contains 13 residues. Trimming cost V 6 bases and J 0 bases, with 8 bases left between them. This clonotype was detected ten times or more.

This TCR came from a woman aged 45-59 years with Graves' ophthalmopathy. Sequenced material: peripheral blood. This chain uses TRBV19 with TRBJ1-1, with unresolved D. For the CDR3, the DNA is TGTGCCAGTAGCCTTGCCATGAACACTGAAGCTTTCTTT. Residues: CASSLAMNTEAFF.